At least ten counts were recorded for the clone carrying this T cell receptor beta chain. Each diagnosis drew on symptoms, thyroxine, TRAb, thyroid ultrasound and orbital computed tomography findings. The data belong to a study of T cells in Graves' hyperthyroidism and ophthalmopathy. From germline, CDR1 is DFQATT and CDR2 SNEGSKA (reference sequence). The length of the CDR3 is 13 residues. Trimming pared 0 bases from V and 4 bases from J, leaving 9 bases between. RNA transcripts gave rise to amplified TCR beta CDR3 regions. The TCR CDR3 first-round RT-PCR relied on the HTBI primer set. TCRdb recomputed calls from the multiplex PCR reads with MiXCR, one row per CDR3 protein. The profile covers about 300,000 distinct CDR3 sequences, with approximately 18% appearing a single time and under 45% taken by the ten largest.

V usage is TRBV20-1 and J usage is TRBJ1-1; TRBD1 is a possible D gene (6 bases). This TCR came from a man between 45 and 60 years old with Graves' ophthalmopathy. Specimen: blood. CDR3: CSARDPGATEAFF. CDR3 nucleotides: TGCAGTGCTAGAGATCCAGGGGCCACTGAAGCTTTCTTT.